The source of this T cell receptor (beta chain) is a study of identical twins' blood T cells. Study-wide findings and caveats: Twin similarity might stem from environmental factors, not only genetics.

Trimming removed 6 bases at V and 3 bases at J, with 15 bases between. The CDR3 runs to 15 residues. In germline, CDR1 is MNHNY, CDR2 SVGAGI (reference sequence). A word on this clonotype: The antigen is not known.

Both ends of each TCR cDNA library bore sample-specific barcodes. TCRdb analysed the 5' RACE reads with MiXCR anew, one entry per CDR3 protein. In the table there are roughly 380,000 distinct CDR3 sequences, roughly 27% of which are singletons. Six healthy women, forming three identical twin pairs, donated samples. The sequencing sample was made of PBMCs. This clonotype originated in a woman aged 18 to 50 in good health. This chain uses TRBV6-6 with TRBJ1-5; possibly TRBD1 for D (5 bases). CDR3 DNA: TGTGCCAGCAGCTTACAGGCTCAAGCCAATCAGCCCCAGCATTTT. This translates into CASSLQAQANQPQHF.